This T cell receptor (beta chain) comes out of a study of OX40 agonist ivuxolimab in advanced cancers. Study-level information: Earlier treatment with anti-PD-1, anti-PD-L1 or anti-CTLA-4 was permitted, and roughly 40% had received some. General observations from the study: In the expanded peripheral T cells, antigen specificity was never determined. Clonal expansion was seen in CD4+ and CD8+ blood T cells by week 6 at 0.1 to 3.0 mg/kg.

With regard to this clone: What it binds is unknown.

The CDR3 loop spans 14 amino acids. V shed 1 base, J shed 4 bases, and the junction held 4 bases outside the gene matches. Germline values: CDR1 SGHDT, CDR2 YYEEEE. The protocol was immunoSEQ multiplex PCR, while the TCRdb copy is restricted to in-frame clones and leaves out a portion. Among roughly 90,000 clones listed, roughly 93% were seen once. The investigators sampled blood at baseline, at cycle 4 day 1, and at cycle 7 day 1. The receptor was derived from an adult with an advanced solid tumor such as melanoma, head and neck, liver or kidney cancer. Sample: CD4+ or CD8+ T cells sorted from blood, taken in a trial of the OX40 agonist ivuxolimab. V and J are TRBV5-6 and TRBJ1-2, with TRBD1 matching 7 bases. CDR3 sequence: CASSLSTGSYGYTF. The DNA for the CDR3 is TGTGCCAGCAGCTTGTCGACAGGGTCCTATGGCTACACCTTC.